This T cell receptor (beta chain) comes out of a study of blood T cell repertoires in COVID-19. Study-wide context: Sites across the United States, Italy and Spain contributed samples from acute and convalescent COVID-19. PBMCs, B-cell-depleted T cells, or T cells provided the cDNA or gDNA that made up the material.

This clone was seen just once. This CDR3 has 16 amino acids. V dropped 4 bases and J dropped 5; count of bases not matched to a gene: 8. The germline CDR1 and CDR2 sequences are MGHDK and SYGVNS. Sequencing used immunoSEQ multiplex PCR; TCRdb keeps in-frame clones, though not all of them. The sample shows over 130,000 clones, over 80% of them seen only once. The receptor was isolated from a man aged 60 to 75 with active or convalescent COVID-19. The chain joins TRBV25-1 to TRBJ2-2, with 9 bases matching TRBD1. The sequencing sample was made of peripheral blood. DNA for the CDR3: TGTGCCAGCAGTGTACAGGGGGCCACGCGGACCGGGGAGCTGTTTTTT. Translated, it gives CASSVQGATRTGELFF.